This T cell receptor (beta chain) came from a study of blood T cell repertoires in COVID-19. In the study overall: Sites in the United States, Italy and Spain provided acute and convalescent COVID-19 samples. PBMCs, B-cell-depleted T cells, or T cells were the source of the cDNA or gDNA that made up the material.

V was cut by 0 bases and J by 3 bases, with 9 bases left in between. CDR1 is SGHNT, CDR2 YYREEE, per germline (reference sequence). The CDR3 sequence is 15 residues long. Study processing details: From reference gene primer amplification, estimates of nucleated cell counts were derived. Here immunoSEQ multiplex PCR was the method, and the copy in TCRdb shows in-frame clones only, minus some. D and trimming come from the DNA, and the V and J calls and clone size come from that table. The sample shows some 87,000 clones, approximately 82% of them seen only once. The V call is TRBV5-4, the J call TRBJ1-4, with D hard to call. This receptor was identified in an elderly man with active or convalescent COVID-19. Sequenced: peripheral blood. The CDR3 nucleotides are TGTGCCAGCAGCTTGGCTAGGCAGCCTAATGAAAAACTGTTTTTT. Amino acids: CASSLARQPNEKLFF.